This entry lists 12 T cell receptor beta chains sequenced from one sample in a study of beta chain features in type 1 diabetes. Expressed TCRB transcripts were sequenced because the entire RNA isolate underwent reverse transcription. TCRdb's table, derived via immunoSEQ multiplex PCR, lists solely in-frame clones and lacks some. The table lists 900,000 or so clones, about a sixth of them singletons. Sequenced material: naive CD4+ T cells from blood. The receptors derive from a woman between 18 and 29 years old in good health.

The chain has TRBV7-9 and TRBJ2-1; D is uncertain. The CDR3 totals 15 residues. V was cut by 4 bases and J by 0 bases, with 10 bases left in between. In germline, CDR1 is SEHNR, CDR2 FQNEAQ (reference sequence). For the CDR3, the DNA is TGTGCCAGCAGCTCGCTTTTGTACTCCTACAATGAGCAGTTCTTC. Its protein product is CASSSLLYSYNEQFF. Full variable domain (remainder filled in from reference TRBV7-9 and TRBJ2-1): DTGVSQNPRHKITKRGQNVTFRCDPISEHNRLYWYRQTLGQGPEFLTYFQNEAQLEKSRLLSDRFSAERPKGSFSTLEIQRTEQGDSAMYLCASSSLLYSYNEQFFGPGTRLTVL.

This rearrangement joins TRBV4-3 to TRBJ2-6; D remains unclear. Germline CDR1 reads LGHNA; CDR2 reads YSLEER. The V gene lost 0 bases and the J gene lost 2 bases, with 14 bases spanning the gap. CDR3 length: 18 amino acids. CDR3 protein: CASSQEPSRSTGANVLTF. CDR3 nucleotides: TGCGCCAGCAGCCAAGAGCCGTCCCGCTCCACTGGGGCCAACGTCCTGACTTTC.

This clone occurred a few times. V is TRBV6-1 and J is TRBJ1-4, with 9 bases identical to TRBD1. Trimming removed 4 bases from V and 6 bases from J; junction bases left unmatched: 3. This CDR3 contains 14 residues. Germline CDR1 reads MNHNS; CDR2 reads SASEGT. The CDR3 here is CASSVTGGYEKLFF. As DNA, the CDR3 is TGTGCCAGCAGTGTGACAGGGGGTTATGAAAAACTGTTTTTT.

This clone appeared a few times. Other DNA sequences from this sample encode an identical CDR3 as well. V gene TRBV6-5 combines with J gene TRBJ1-2; D unresolved. CDR3 length equals 13 residues. Germline loops: CDR1 MNHEY, CDR2 SVGAGI. The ends were cut back, 2 bases at V and 0 bases at J, with 4 bases in the middle. CDR3 loop: CASSYGTNYGYTF. The DNA of the CDR3 is TGTGCCAGCAGTTACGGAACTAACTATGGCTACACCTTC.

The chain is built from TRBV2 and TRBJ1-5; 9 bases align to TRBD1. Germline lookup yields CDR1 SNHLY and CDR2 FYNNEI. There are 14 residues in the CDR3. V lost 8 bases, J lost 4 bases, and 6 bases stayed unmatched. The CDR3 spells CASAGTGWNQPQHF. The CDR3 nucleotides are TGTGCCAGCGCTGGGACAGGGTGGAATCAGCCCCAGCATTTT.

This clone was found a few times. The rearrangement joins TRBV6-1 to TRBJ2-1, with 7 nucleotides matching TRBD1. V lost 6 bases to trimming and J lost 6 bases; unmatched junction nucleotides: 2. CDR3 length equals 12 residues. Germline assignment: CDR1 MNHNS and CDR2 SASEGT. CDR3 amino acids: CASRGQLNEQFF. CDR3 coding DNA: TGTGCCAGCAGGGGACAGCTCAATGAGCAGTTCTTC.

Points on this clone: This CDR3 is also generated by other DNA sequences in the sample. The chain is built from TRBV18 and TRBJ2-7; no definite D call. CDR1 is KGHSH and CDR2 is LQKENI in the germline V gene. Trimming removed 4 bases from V and 0 bases from J, with 4 bases in between. The CDR3 is 12 residues long. The CDR3 is CASSRDSYEQYF. For the CDR3, the DNA is TGTGCCAGCTCACGCGACTCCTACGAGCAGTACTTC. Filled out from reference TRBV18 and TRBJ2-7, the complete variable domain reads NAGVMQNPRHLVRRRGQEARLRCSPMKGHSHVYWYRQLPEEGLKFMVYLQKENIIDESGMPKERFSAEFPKEGPSILRIQQVVRGDSAAYFCASSRDSYEQYFGPGTRLTVT.

This clone was seen only a few times. The rearrangement joins TRBV18 to TRBJ2-7; no firm D call. This CDR3 is built from 14 residues. V shed 1 base and J shed 0 bases, with 7 bases lying between them. Germline lookup yields CDR1 KGHSH and CDR2 LQKENI. As DNA, the CDR3 is TGTGCCAGCTCACCACGGGTGGACTCCTACGAGCAGTACTTC. This translates into CASSPRVDSYEQYF.

The chain links TRBV9 to TRBJ2-1; no clear D. Germline CDR1 reads SGDLS; CDR2 reads YYNGEE. Trimming removed 0 bases at V and 9 bases at J, with 10 bases between. The CDR3 extends over 13 amino acids. The CDR3 bases are TGTGCCAGCAGCGTAGCTCTGAGTTTTGAGCAGTTCTTC. Translated: CASSVALSFEQFF. Full variable domain (outside the CDR3, taken from reference TRBV9 and TRBJ2-1): DSGVTQTPKHLITATGQRVTLRCSPRSGDLSVYWYQQSLDQGLQFLIQYYNGEERAKGNILERFSAQQFPDLHSELNLSSLELGDSALYFCASSVALSFEQFFGPGTRLTVL.

In its sample, this clone was seen a few times. The V gene is TRBV5-1, the J gene TRBJ1-1; D uncertain. The germline V and J ends were trimmed by 2 bases and 8 bases, with 10 bases remaining between them. The CDR3 sequence is 12 residues long. Germline values: CDR1 SGHRS, CDR2 YFSETQ. The CDR3 loop is CASSFLAGEAFF. CDR3 nucleotides: TGCGCCAGCAGCTTTCTAGCTGGGGAAGCTTTCTTT.

The gene calls are TRBV7-2 and TRBJ1-1, with TRBD1 as a possible D gene (5 bases). V lost 6 bases and J lost 4, with 18 bases in between. Per the germline V gene, CDR1 is SGHTA and CDR2 is FQGNSA. The CDR3 extends over 15 amino acids. Written as DNA, the CDR3 is TGTGCCAGCAGACCCAGGAGTTTCGGGGGCACTGAAGCTTTCTTT. Residues: CASRPRSFGGTEAFF.

J is TRBJ1-1 and V is TRBV7-9, with 7 bases lining up with TRBD1. CDR3 length: 13 residues. Trimming at V came to 5 bases and at J to 5 bases, leaving 5 bases not matched to a gene. Germline CDR1 SEHNR, CDR2 FQNEAQ (reference sequence). Written as DNA, the CDR3 is TGTGCCAGCAGCACTGACAGGGATACTGAAGCTTTCTTT. Its translation is CASSTDRDTEAFF.